This passage covers 19 T cell receptor beta chains from one sample sequenced in a study of beta chain features in type 1 diabetes. Expressed TCRB transcripts were sequenced because the isolated RNA had all been reverse transcribed beforehand. The repertoire was sequenced with immunoSEQ multiplex PCR; TCRdb's copy has only in-frame clones and lacks some. In the table there are fewer than 250,000 clones, over 9.5% of which are singletons. Sequences were obtained from naive CD4+ T cells from blood. Source of these receptors: a young woman in good health.

This clone was observed at least ten times. The rearrangement links TRBV11-2 to TRBJ2-4, with D possibly matching TRBD1 (5 bases). The CDR3 has 12 residues. Germline CDR1 reads SGHAT; CDR2 reads FQNNGV. Trimming shortened V by 4 bases and J by 6 bases, and 7 bases separated the two germline ends. The CDR3 protein is CASSSTVNIQYF. Written as DNA, the CDR3 is TGTGCCAGCAGCTCGACAGTAAACATTCAGTACTTC.

This clone was detected only a few times. The chain has TRBV18 and TRBJ1-2; 8 bases align to TRBD1. The length of the CDR3 is 16 residues. Germline V gene data show CDR1 as KGHSH and CDR2 as LQKENI. With 2 bases clipped from V and 4 bases from J, the junction kept 9 bases outside the gene matches. This CDR3 reads CASSPGQGALGYGYTF. Here the CDR3 DNA reads TGTGCCAGCTCACCAGGGCAGGGGGCGCTTGGCTATGGCTACACCTTC.

The V gene is TRBV27, the J gene TRBJ1-2; a possible D gene is TRBD1 (5 bases). Germline V gene lookup returns CDR1 MNHEY and CDR2 SMNVEV (reference sequence). Trimming took off 5 bases at V and 4 bases at J, with 23 bases between the two ends. This CDR3 region has 17 residues. In DNA form, the CDR3 reads TGTGCCAGCAGTCCGCTCGCTCAGGGTATGGGATTCTATGGCTACACCTTC. Amino acids: CASSPLAQGMGFYGYTF.

This clone was counted only a few times. This chain joins TRBV5-1 and TRBJ2-1; TRBD2 is a possible D gene (6 bases). V was clipped by 4 bases and J by 4 bases, with 15 bases between them. This CDR3 is built from 15 residues. Germline loops: CDR1 SGHRS, CDR2 YFSETQ. The CDR3 DNA sequence: TGCGCCAGCAGCCCGGCGGGTAGCGGATACAATGAGCAGTTCTTC. Amino acids: CASSPAGSGYNEQFF.

This clone came up a few times. The chain couples TRBV5-1 to TRBJ2-1, with 10 bases matching TRBD2. Germline V gives CDR1 SGHRS, CDR2 YFSETQ. The trim removed 1 base at V and 5 bases at J, leaving 3 bases unmatched. This CDR3 region has 15 residues. The CDR3 loop is CASSLSAGGDNEQFF. The DNA of the CDR3 is TGCGCCAGCAGCTTGTCAGCGGGGGGGGACAATGAGCAGTTCTTC.

CDR3 sequence: CASSTVAGAQYF. CDR3 DNA: TGTGCCAGTAGTACGGTAGCGGGAGCCCAGTATTTT. This rearrangement joins TRBV19 to TRBJ2-3; 9 nucleotides line up with TRBD2. This CDR3 contains 12 residues. Germline V gene sequence: CDR1 LNHDA, CDR2 SQIVND (reference sequence). Trimming took 4 bases from V and 12 from J; bases not matched to a gene: 5.

This chain links TRBV12-5 with TRBJ2-7; D gene uncertain. CDR1 is LGHNT and CDR2 is FRNRAP in the germline V gene. V was cut by 6 bases and J by 3 bases, with 9 bases left in between. The CDR3 spans 12 residues. CDR3 loop: CASGPSLYEQYF. The CDR3 nucleotides are TGTGCTAGTGGCCCTTCCCTCTACGAGCAGTACTTC.

This clone was detected a few times. The rearrangement uses TRBV6-1 and TRBJ1-1; 9 bases are a match to TRBD1. Looked up from germline, CDR1 is MNHNS and CDR2 is SASEGT. Unmatched junction bases numbered 10, after V lost 6 bases and J lost 5 bases. This CDR3 region has 15 residues. Here the CDR3 reads CASSSGTGTRTEAFF. The CDR3 nucleotides are TGTGCCAGCAGCTCCGGGACAGGGACCAGAACTGAAGCTTTCTTT.

The gene calls are TRBV5-1 and TRBJ2-6; D remains unclear. V lost 4 bases to trimming and J lost 2 bases, with 10 bases between them. This CDR3 region has 15 residues. From germline, CDR1 is SGHRS and CDR2 YFSETQ. The CDR3 here is CASSPLQAGANVLTF. In DNA form, the CDR3 reads TGCGCCAGCAGCCCCCTTCAGGCTGGGGCCAACGTCCTGACTTTC.

This clone was found a few times. The genes are TRBV7-6 and TRBJ2-1, with D possibly TRBD2 on 5 matching bases. With 6 bases removed from V and 7 bases from J, the gap between germline ends came to 22 bases. The CDR3 sequence is 16 residues long. Germline assignment: CDR1 SGHVS and CDR2 FNYEAQ. The CDR3 nucleotides are TGTGCCAGCAGTGGGTCCGGGAAAGGTTTTCTGAATGAGCAGTTCTTC. Amino acid sequence: CASSGSGKGFLNEQFF.

Worth noting for this clone: Other DNA variants within this sample encode the same CDR3. The J gene is TRBJ2-3, the V gene TRBV9, with 7 bases aligning to TRBD2. Germline CDR1 reads SGDLS; CDR2 reads YYNGEE. J gave up 1 base and V 2 bases, and 1 base lay outside the gene matches. The CDR3 has 14 amino acids. The CDR3, as DNA: TGTGCCAGCAGCGTTACTAGCGGCACAGATACGCAGTATTTT. This translates into CASSVTSGTDTQYF.

This chain uses TRBV27 with TRBJ2-5; D possibly corresponds to TRBD2 (6 bases). Per germline, CDR1 MNHEY and CDR2 SMNVEV (reference sequence). The CDR3 is made up of 14 amino acids. The V end was cut by 5 bases, the J end by 5 bases, with 15 bases between. CDR3 in amino acids: CASSPLTSTETQYF. CDR3 nucleotide sequence: TGTGCCAGCAGTCCCTTAACTAGCACGGAGACCCAGTACTTC.

This clone showed up just a few times. The V call is TRBV5-1, the J call TRBJ2-3, with 9 bases that match TRBD2. CDR1 and CDR2 (germline): SGHRS, YFSETQ. The CDR3 extends over 15 amino acids. V lost 4 bases and J lost 1; bases outside the gene matches: 4. The CDR3 sequence: CASSQGLAGTDTQYF. Written as DNA, the CDR3 is TGCGCCAGCAGCCAGGGACTAGCCGGCACAGATACGCAGTATTTT.

This clone appeared a few times. The chain links TRBV27 to TRBJ2-3; maybe TRBD1 (6 bases). Germline loops: CDR1 MNHEY, CDR2 SMNVEV (reference sequence). The CDR3 has 16 residues. Trimming removed 2 bases from V and 1 base from J, with 13 bases in between. CDR3 in amino acids: CASSLIRQVGTDTQYF. CDR3 in DNA: TGTGCCAGCAGTTTAATTCGACAGGTGGGCACAGATACGCAGTATTTT.

This clone occurred many times. This chain joins TRBV7-2 and TRBJ2-2; D is unclear. Germline V gives CDR1 SGHTA, CDR2 FQGNSA. The CDR3 covers 14 residues. Trimming removed 0 bases from V and 5 bases from J, with 7 bases in between. The CDR3, as DNA: TGTGCCAGCAGCTTAGCACGGGTGACCGGGGAGCTGTTTTTT. It encodes CASSLARVTGELFF.

This chain connects TRBV11-3 to TRBJ2-1, with 11 bases that match TRBD1. Germline assignment: CDR1 SGHNT and CDR2 YENEEA. Trimming took 7 bases from V and 7 from J; bases not matched to a gene: 12. The CDR3 length is 16 residues. The CDR3: CASTGTGGRSGNEQFF. The CDR3 DNA follows: TGTGCCAGCACCGGGACAGGGGGACGATCTGGGAATGAGCAGTTCTTC.

The chain uses TRBV5-1 and TRBJ1-2; 10 bases are shared with TRBD1. V was pared by 2 bases and J by 2 bases, with 6 bases of the junction left unmatched. Per the germline V gene, CDR1 is SGHRS and CDR2 is YFSETQ. CDR3 length equals 16 residues. CDR3 coding DNA: TGCGCCAGCAGCTTCTATGGGGACAGGGGAAACTATGGCTACACCTTC. Translated: CASSFYGDRGNYGYTF.

The sample holds a few counts of this clone. This chain uses TRBV10-3 with TRBJ2-7, with 9 bases that match TRBD1. Germline V gene lookup returns CDR1 ENHRY and CDR2 SYGVKD. Trimming took 4 bases from V and 6 from J; bases not matched to a gene: 4. The CDR3 runs 13 residues. The CDR3 nucleotides are TGTGCCATCAGTGGGACAGGGGTGGTCGAGCAGTACTTC. Translated: CAISGTGVVEQYF.

This clone appeared a few times. The genes are TRBV5-1 and TRBJ2-3; D uncertain. V dropped 3 bases and J dropped 2 bases, with 7 bases sitting between them. The CDR3 consists of 13 residues. Germline V gene data show CDR1 as SGHRS and CDR2 as YFSETQ. CDR3 DNA sequence: TGCGCCAGCAGCTGGGCTACCACAGATACGCAGTATTTT. It yields the protein CASSWATTDTQYF.